This T cell receptor (beta chain) was profiled in a study of identifying expanded T cells in peripheral blood. Worth noting for this clone: Its antigen is currently unknown.

TCRdb's table, derived via immunoSEQ multiplex PCR, lists solely in-frame clones and lacks some. This sample yields approximately 91,000 clones, of which about 91% are seen a single time; approximately 4% belongs to the top ten. Study observations and caveats: Technical replicates showed around 1.1 changed clones; approximately 2 weeks about 16.4; four weeks 19.

The J segment lost 6 bases and the V segment lost 0 bases, leaving 11 bases of the junction unmatched. The CDR3 is made up of 18 amino acids. The V gene's germline CDR1 is KGHSH and CDR2 LQKENI. The chain recombines TRBV18 with TRBJ1-6; 7 bases fit TRBD1. The TCR sequence derives from a person aged 18 to 69 in good health. The sample taken for sequencing was blood. Written as DNA, the CDR3 is TGTGCCAGCTCACCACCGATATTGCCAGGGGGTCGTAATTCACCCCTCCACTTT. Its translation is CASSPPILPGGRNSPLHF.